This entry lists 2 T cell receptor beta chains sequenced from one sample in a study of blood T cell repertoires in COVID-19. Sequenced by immunoSEQ multiplex PCR; TCRdb stores in-frame clones only, minus some. The data show 100,000 to 140,000 clones, about 89% seen once. Sequencing was carried out using peripheral blood. The receptors originated from a woman aged 25 to 39 with acute or convalescent COVID-19.

The chain employs TRBV25-1 and TRBJ1-4, with D tentatively TRBD1 (6 bases). Trimming took off 4 bases at V and 8 bases at J, with 17 bases between the two ends. The CDR3 contains 15 residues. CDR1 MGHDK and CDR2 SYGVNS come from the germline V gene. The CDR3 loop is CASSATQGLQEKLFF. The CDR3 coding sequence is TGTGCCAGCAGTGCCACCCAGGGGTTACAGGAAAAACTGTTTTTT.

The chain employs TRBV28 and TRBJ2-1; the D gene is possibly TRBD2 (5 bases). The CDR3 totals 16 residues. V lost 6 bases, J lost 6 bases, and 21 bases lay in between. Germline CDR1 reads MDHEN; CDR2 reads SYDVKM. CDR3: CASSQLRASIVNEQFF. The CDR3 nucleotides read TGTGCCAGCAGCCAACTGAGGGCTAGCATTGTCAATGAGCAGTTCTTC.